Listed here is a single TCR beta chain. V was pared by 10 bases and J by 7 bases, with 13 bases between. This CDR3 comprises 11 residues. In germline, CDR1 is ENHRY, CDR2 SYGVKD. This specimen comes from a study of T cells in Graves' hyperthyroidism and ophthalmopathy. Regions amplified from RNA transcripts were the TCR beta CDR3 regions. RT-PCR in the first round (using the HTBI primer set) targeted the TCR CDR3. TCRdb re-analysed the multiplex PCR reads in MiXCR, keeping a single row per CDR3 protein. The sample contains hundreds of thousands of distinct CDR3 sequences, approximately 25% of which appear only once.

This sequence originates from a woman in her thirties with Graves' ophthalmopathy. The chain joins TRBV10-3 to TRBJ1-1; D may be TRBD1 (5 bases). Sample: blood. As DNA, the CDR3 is TGTGCCACCGGGGGAGGGCGTGAAGCTTTCTTT. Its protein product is CATGGGREAFF.